One and the same sample provided the 15 T cell receptor beta chains below, sequenced in a study of cytomegalovirus exposure and HLA in healthy donors. Repertoires were generated with immunoSEQ multiplex PCR, while TCRdb's copy carries only in-frame clones and drops some. This repertoire shows about 180,000 clones, 85% found once; its top ten account for around a sixth. Sample: PBMCs. Every receptor here comes from a young man in good health and CMV-seropositive.

The genes are TRBV6-5 and TRBJ1-1, with TRBD1 matching over 7 bases. Germline CDR1 is MNHEY and CDR2 is SVGAGI. Trimming cost V 7 bases and J 4 bases; bases outside gene matches: 9. The CDR3 extends over 14 amino acids. CDR3 residues: CASIFTPGGTEAFF. The CDR3 DNA reads TGTGCCAGCATCTTTACTCCAGGGGGCACTGAAGCTTTCTTT.

The CDR3 reads CASSPLRIVGGAGEKLFF. DNA for the CDR3: TGTGCCAGCTCACCACTCCGTATCGTAGGGGGCGCAGGTGAAAAACTGTTTTTT. The chain recombines TRBV18 with TRBJ1-4; TRBD1 matches 7 bases. The trim removed 1 base at V and 7 bases at J, leaving 15 bases unmatched. CDR3 length: 18 residues. From germline, CDR1 is KGHSH and CDR2 LQKENI.

The chain recombines TRBV7-9 with TRBJ2-6; the D gene is possibly TRBD1 (5 bases). The germline V gene has CDR1 SEHNR and CDR2 FQNEAQ (reference sequence). CDR3 length: 18 amino acids. V gave up 2 bases and J gave up 0 bases, with 14 bases separating them. CDR3 sequence: CASSLRAGSVSGANVLTF. In DNA form, the CDR3 reads TGTGCCAGCAGCTTAAGGGCAGGGTCAGTCTCTGGGGCCAACGTCCTGACTTTC.

The chain couples TRBV5-4 to TRBJ1-4; possibly TRBD1 for D (5 bases). Germline loops: CDR1 SGHNT, CDR2 YYREEE (reference sequence). The CDR3 sequence is 16 residues long. With 9 bases removed from V and 8 bases from J, the gap between germline ends came to 26 bases. The CDR3 DNA follows: TGTGCCACCCAGGGAAGGGAAGCCGCGGGAGACGAAAAACTGTTTTTT. It is translated as CATQGREAAGDEKLFF.

In this sample, this clone turned up once. J is TRBJ2-5 and V is TRBV18, with D perhaps TRBD1 (6 bases). CDR3 length equals 15 residues. The V gene's germline CDR1 is KGHSH and CDR2 LQKENI. Trimming left V 3 bases short and J 6 bases short, with 17 bases between. The CDR3 bases are TGTGCCAGCTCACCGGTTTCAGGGGCTGCGCAGACCCAGTACTTC. Its translation: CASSPVSGAAQTQYF.

This clone has more than one count but fewer than ten. The gene calls are TRBV6-5 and TRBJ1-6; D ambiguous. The CDR3 is 14 residues long. Between the trimmed V and J ends, which lost 8 bases and 14 bases, there was a span of 22 bases. Germline V CDR1 and CDR2: MNHEY, SVGAGI. CDR3 sequence (DNA): TGTGCCAGCCATTCGGGAGGGCCGTCCTTCACCCTCCACTTT. Translated, it gives CASHSGGPSFTLHF.

The chain combines TRBV28 with TRBJ1-2; 12 bases are shared with TRBD1. This CDR3 comprises 18 residues. Germline loops: CDR1 MDHEN, CDR2 SYDVKM. V gave up 5 bases and J gave up 6 bases; unmatched junction bases: 16. The CDR3, as DNA: TGTGCCAGCAGTCGTCCCCCGGGACAGGGGGCTGGTTGGGATGGCTACACCTTC. Protein: CASSRPPGQGAGWDGYTF.

The chain carries TRBV5-6 and TRBJ2-7; TRBD2 is a possible D gene (6 bases). Trimming took 4 bases from V and 3 from J, leaving 8 bases between them. This CDR3 has 12 residues. Germline V gene data show CDR1 as SGHDT and CDR2 as YYEEEE. The CDR3 coding sequence is TGTGCCAGCAGCACGGGGGTCTACGAGCAGTACTTC. Its protein product is CASSTGVYEQYF.

This clone was observed a few times. V and J are TRBV9 and TRBJ2-5, with D maybe TRBD1 (6 bases). Trimming left V 4 bases short and J 5 bases short, with 15 bases between. The CDR3 consists of 14 residues. Germline loops: CDR1 SGDLS, CDR2 YYNGEE. The CDR3 bases are TGTGCCAGCAGCCTACAGGGTGCATGGGAGACCCAGTACTTC. This translates into CASSLQGAWETQYF. Together with reference TRBV9 and TRBJ2-5, the CDR3 gives the full variable domain: DSGVTQTPKHLITATGQRVTLRCSPRSGDLSVYWYQQSLDQGLQFLIQYYNGEERAKGNILERFSAQQFPDLHSELNLSSLELGDSALYFCASSLQGAWETQYFGPGTRLLVL.

This sequence joins TRBV7-9 and TRBJ1-2; no clear D gene. With 5 bases removed from V and 5 bases from J, the gap between germline ends came to 12 bases. Germline CDR1 is SEHNR and CDR2 is FQNEAQ (reference sequence). The CDR3 runs 13 residues. CDR3 bases: TGTGCCAGCAGCATGCGTTCGGGGTATGGCTACACCTTC. Translation: CASSMRSGYGYTF.

The V gene is TRBV27, the J gene TRBJ2-1, with 11 bases fitting TRBD2. Losses at the gene ends were 5 bases for V and 5 bases for J; bases not matched to a gene: 5. Looked up from germline, CDR1 is MNHEY and CDR2 is SMNVEV (reference sequence). The CDR3 spans 15 residues. CDR3 residues: CASSAGTSGHNEQFF. The CDR3 nucleotides read TGTGCCAGCAGTGCCGGGACTAGCGGACACAATGAGCAGTTCTTC.

The chain is built from TRBV7-9 and TRBJ1-2, with D perhaps matching TRBD1 (5 bases). Germline CDR1 SEHNR, CDR2 FQNEAQ (reference sequence). This CDR3 has 15 amino acids. Trimming removed 2 bases from V and 2 bases from J, with 12 bases in between. CDR3 region: CASSLQGSFNYGYTF. DNA for the CDR3: TGTGCCAGCAGCTTACAGGGCAGCTTCAACTATGGCTACACCTTC.

The chain links TRBV28 to TRBJ1-6; TRBD1 aligns across 10 bases. V trimming: 0 bases; J trimming: 5 bases; junction bases outside the gene matches: 13. This CDR3 is built from 20 residues. Germline V CDR1 and CDR2: MDHEN, SYDVKM. DNA for the CDR3: TGTGCCAGCAGTTTATGGGGGGACAGGGGCACCGAAGGGGATAATTCACCCCTCCACTTT. It specifies CASSLWGDRGTEGDNSPLHF.

The chain carries TRBV28 and TRBJ2-5; 7 bases map to TRBD2. Trimming took 6 bases from V and 5 from J; bases not matched to a gene: 12. This CDR3 has 15 amino acids. Germline loops: CDR1 MDHEN, CDR2 SYDVKM. CDR3 loop: CASSPGLGGRETQYF. The CDR3 DNA is TGTGCCAGCAGCCCAGGATTGGGAGGGAGGGAGACCCAGTACTTC.

This sequence joins TRBV13 and TRBJ2-1; 7 bases match TRBD1. Unmatched junction bases numbered 5, after V lost 5 bases and J lost 1 base. Germline V CDR1 and CDR2: PRHDT, FYEKMQ (reference sequence). CDR3 length equals 15 residues. The CDR3 nucleotides read TGTGCCAGCAGCCCCCCCAGGGGGTCCTACAATGAGCAGTTCTTC. Protein product: CASSPPRGSYNEQFF.